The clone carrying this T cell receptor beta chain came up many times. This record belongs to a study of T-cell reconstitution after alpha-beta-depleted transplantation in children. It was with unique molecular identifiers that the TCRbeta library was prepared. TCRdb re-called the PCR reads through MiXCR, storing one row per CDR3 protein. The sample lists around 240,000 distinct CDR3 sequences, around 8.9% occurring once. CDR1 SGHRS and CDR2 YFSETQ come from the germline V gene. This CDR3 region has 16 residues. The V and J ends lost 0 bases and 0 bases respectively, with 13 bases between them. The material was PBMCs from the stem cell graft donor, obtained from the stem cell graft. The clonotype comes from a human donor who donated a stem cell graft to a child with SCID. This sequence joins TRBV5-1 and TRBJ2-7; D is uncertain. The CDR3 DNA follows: TGCGCCAGCAGCTTGGGAGGTCAGAGCAGCTCCTACGAGCAGTACTTC. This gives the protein CASSLGGQSSSYEQYF.